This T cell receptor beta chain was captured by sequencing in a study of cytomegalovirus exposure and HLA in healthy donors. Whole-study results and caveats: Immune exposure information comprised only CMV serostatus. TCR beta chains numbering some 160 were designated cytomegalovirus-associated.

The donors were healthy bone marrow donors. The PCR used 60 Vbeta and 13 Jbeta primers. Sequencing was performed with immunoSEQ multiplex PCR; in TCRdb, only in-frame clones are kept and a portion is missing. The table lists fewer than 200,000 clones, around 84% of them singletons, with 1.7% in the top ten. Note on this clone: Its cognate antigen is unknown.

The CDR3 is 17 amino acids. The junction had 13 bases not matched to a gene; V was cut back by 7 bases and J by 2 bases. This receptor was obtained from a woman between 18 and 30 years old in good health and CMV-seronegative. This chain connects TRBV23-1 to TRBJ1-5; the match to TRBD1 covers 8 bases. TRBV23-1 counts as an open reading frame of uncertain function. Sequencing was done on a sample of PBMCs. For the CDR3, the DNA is TGCGCCAGCACCTTACGACAGGGGCGATGGGGCAATCAGCCCCAGCATTTT. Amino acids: CASTLRQGRWGNQPQHF.